The present T cell receptor beta chain was sequenced within a study of cytomegalovirus exposure and HLA in healthy donors (dated by TCRdb to 2016 to 2017). About the full investigation: An earlier analysis of approximately 640 of the donors reported about 290 Gb of sequence data and 117 million unique TCR beta sequences from about 179 million T cells. Approximately 330 gigabases of sequencing data and around 85 million unique TCR sequences made up an early release that covered fewer than 650 HLA-typed donors. The genetic ancestry cluster associated with self-reported Caucasian donors included about 84% of the roughly 410 genotyped donors. The study aimed to test whether cataloging public T cell receptors could reveal signatures of past pathogen exposure. The study profiled the T cell repertoires of 500 to 800 subjects by immunosequencing and related them to cytomegalovirus serostatus. Along with the roughly 700-subject first cohort, a separate validation cohort of around 120 different subjects was used. To predict cytomegalovirus infection status, the study combined high-throughput TCR immunosequencing, statistical association of individual TCRs with disease status, and machine learning. To study patterns of TCR occurrence, a later analysis re-analyzed previously published TCR beta repertoires from 650 to 750 donors and added high-resolution HLA genotyping. Rather than drawing on any new phenotypic data, the later analysis identified candidate immune exposures from TCR beta sequences and the way those sequences occurred across donors. In an earlier analysis of a few hundred of the donors, high-throughput TCR beta sequencing was used to judge whether each TCR beta V gene segment behaved as functional or pseudogenic. Donor age, sex, ethnicity and CMV serostatus were compiled alongside the repertoire data. A later genetic analysis used genome-wide SNP genotypes for about 65% of the roughly 670 donors, treating that subset as a discovery cohort. All discovery cohort repertoires had been generated on a single sequencing platform. HLA typing covered class I and class II loci at four-digit resolution. The number of typed donors differed by locus: roughly 629-640 for A, B, C, DRB1 and DQB1; 500 to 550 for DQA1; 606 for DPA1; and about 450 for DPB1. About five DR-DQ haplotypes were treated as single units for association and clustering because of strong linkage in the cohort. Among some 410 genotyped donors of the cohort, an average of around 250,000 unique TCR beta nucleotide sequences was sequenced per donor, of which about 20% were non-productive. Study-wide findings and limitations: According to a later analysis, most CMV-associated TCR beta chains appeared to be HLA-restricted, and the HLA associations seemed to be driven largely by CMV exposure. V-gene and J-gene trimming of TCR beta chains was associated with a missense DCLRE1C variant in a later genetic analysis, and the association was replicated in an independent cohort. A later analysis found that TCR association rates varied across HLA loci, with DRB1 alleles showing the most associated TCRs and HLA-C alleles the fewest. A group of highly shared sequence variants was considered likely to be a technical artifact of the sequencing pipeline. Only TCR beta chains were sequenced in this cohort, and the absence of alpha or paired-chain data limited detectable features. The earlier analysis of 587 of the donors excluded approximately 17 rarely observed V segments, including chromosome 9 orphons, because counts were too low. Most TCR sequences were seen in very few donors, while some public TCRs were found in many individuals. In a later analysis, HLA-associated TCR beta chains were found to be more clonally expanded and to have lower generation probabilities than equally common non-associated chains. For the cohort, immune exposure information was limited to CMV serostatus. Linkage disequilibrium might explain the correlated functional status among segregating V segments, but an unknown experimental factor could not be excluded. A later analysis reported that several top co-occurrence clusters appeared linked to parvovirus B19, influenza, CMV and Epstein-Barr virus. Specific HLA alleles were associated with 18,000 or so TCR beta sequences at a false discovery rate of 0.05 in a later analysis. Compared with the roughly 710-donor mean, donors in an Asian-associated ancestry cluster had fewer N-insertions in productive TCRs, according to a later genetic analysis. The classifier was reported to diagnose cytomegalovirus status with high specificity and sensitivity in both the original and validation cohorts. Roughly uniform sequencing depth across donors was assumed in presence/absence analyses, although this assumption may not hold. A further reported finding was that TCR beta sequences accurately predicted the HLA-A and HLA-B alleles for most subjects in the first cohort. Strong co-occurrence of HLA alleles, especially DR and DQ, made assigning TCR associations to individual alleles difficult. In vitro tests confirmed that a few of the cytomegalovirus-associated TCR beta chains recognize cytomegalovirus antigens. According to the authors, the approach could potentially be generalized to other disease states and immunological phenotypes. A total of around 150 TCR beta chains were listed by the study as associated with cytomegalovirus. Because some donors lacked HLA typing at each locus, the association tests relied only on the typed subset. In an earlier analysis of a few hundred of the donors, most TCR beta V segments were observed in productive rearrangements about 87% or about 30% of the time, broadly matching IMGT annotations. Some IMGT-functional V segments, including TRBV6-2 and TRBV6-3, could not be told apart with the 87-base-pair reads, so those segments were excluded.

With regard to this clone: What this receptor recognizes is not known.

The protocol used for the library was the immunoSEQ multiplex PCR assay. The multiplex PCR relied on a mix of 60 forward primers for TCR Vbeta segments and 13 reverse primers for TCR Jbeta segments. Amplification of the CDR3 region of rearranged TCR beta genes was performed with a multiplex PCR assay on genomic DNA. On the Illumina HiSeq System, the amplified TCR beta libraries were sequenced as 87-base-pair reads. As for the original processing: A later analysis counted about 80 million unique TCR beta chains across the 650 to 700 repertoires, and 9 million to 14 million of these chains were shared by at least two donors. To remove PCR and sequencing errors, raw reads were error-corrected and collapsed into unique sequences using a nearest-neighbor algorithm that merged closely related sequences. Alignment of CDR3 sequences to IMGT reference sequences was used to assign V, D and J gene segments. Each retained sequence needed at least a six-nucleotide match to both a V gene segment and a J gene segment. Rearrangements were called productive when the CDR3 lacked stop codons and stayed in frame with V and J; all others were non-productive. Following IMGT convention, CDR3 was defined as the stretch from the second conserved V-encoded cysteine up to the conserved J-encoded phenylalanine. Sequences without an unambiguous match to a single V gene segment were excluded from the earlier analysis of about 630 of the donors. In an earlier analysis of 587 of the donors, V segments were called functional above 56.7% productive rearrangements and were called segregating when the between-donor standard deviation exceeded 5%. A statistical classification framework was built for diagnosing cytomegalovirus status from the catalog of TCR beta chain sequences. V and J gene assignment, in a later analysis, came from comparing TCR nucleotide sequences with IMGT/GENE-DB human TR gene sequences. In a later analysis, CDR3 sequences and most-parsimonious VDJ recombination scenarios were assigned using the TCRdist pipeline. In a later analysis, each TCR beta chain was defined by its CDR3 amino acid sequence together with its V-gene family, and reads without a unique V-gene family were excluded. As a way to deal with suspected cross-contamination and a sequencing artifact, a later analysis dropped approximately 590 nucleotide sequences that were highly shared and had low generation probability. In a later analysis, a clonal expansion index was calculated for each public chain from normalized within-repertoire ranks of inferred template counts. A later analysis computed generation probabilities with a VDJ recombination model fitted to out-of-frame rearrangements, and checked the results against IGoR. In a later analysis, hypergeometric tests were used to score TCR-TCR, TCR-HLA and TCR-CMV co-occurrence, with a repertoire-size bias correction applied to TCR pairs. To estimate false discovery rates, a later analysis permuted the HLA or CMV assignments 20 times. In a later analysis, co-occurring TCRs were grouped using DBSCAN, with TCRdist sequence similarity added in when clustering inside HLA-allele-positive subsets. Co-occurrence clustering excluded repertoires with fewer than 30,000 or more than 120,000 public chains, plus five with anomalous nucleotide sharing. This immuneACCESS table, as held by TCRdb, lists in-frame sequences with V and J called but not all clones. Of the missing ones, under half trace to an unresolved V gene in checked studies; the others have no known cause. The V and J calls and clone size were taken over from that table, and D and trimming were inferred from the DNA. The table kept for this sample lists some 200,000 clones. Roughly 0.74% of the sample lies in the top ten.

Relative to germline, V is 5 bases shorter and J is 8 bases shorter, with 9 bases between their ends. Sequences MDHEN (CDR1) and SYDVKM (CDR2) are obtained from the germline V gene. Reading from cysteine to phenylalanine, the CDR3 counts 11 amino acids. The kept DNA is CDR3 alone, 33 bases in frame from the first base. The cohort was made up of approximately 670 healthy bone marrow donors. At the time of sampling, every cohort member was nominally healthy, though immune exposures that went unrecorded were likely present. The donor was CMV seronegative and belonged to the group of over 300 seronegative cohort members. Every donor gave a peripheral blood sample, and the peripheral blood mononuclear cells from that sample were used for TCR beta sequencing. The Qiagen DNeasy Blood Extraction Kit was used to extract genomic DNA from the blood cell samples.

This receptor was obtained from a boy younger than 18 in good health and CMV-seronegative. The chain joins TRBV28 to TRBJ1-2; a tentative D match to TRBD1 spans 5 bases. Input material: PBMCs. The DNA is TGTGCCAGCAGTCCGGGGGGGGGCTACACCTTC. The encoded protein is CASSPGGGYTF.